Each of the 15 T cell receptor beta chains below was sequenced from the same sample in a study of PD-L1 blockade in urothelial cancer. Here immunoSEQ multiplex PCR was the method, and the copy in TCRdb shows in-frame clones only, minus some. The sample comprises 30,000 to 35,000 clones, around 80% of which are singletons, and 30% rests with the top ten. Here the sequenced sample was PBMCs, taken around atezolizumab (anti-PD-L1) treatment. These receptors came from a man between 60 and 75 years old with urothelial cancer.

CDR3 region: CASSPRQGRQPQHF. The CDR3 DNA follows: TGTGCCAGCAGTCCTCGACAGGGTCGACAGCCCCAGCATTTT. V usage is TRBV28 and J usage is TRBJ1-5; 7 nucleotides agree with TRBD1. CDR3 length: 14 residues. CDR1 is MDHEN, CDR2 SYDVKM, per germline. With V trimmed by 5 bases and J by 7 bases, 8 bases remained unmatched.

The chain employs TRBV5-1 and TRBJ2-3; 7 bases agree with TRBD2. The germline CDR1 and CDR2 sequences are SGHRS and YFSETQ. The length of the CDR3 is 16 residues. V lost 1 base, J lost 1 base, and 6 bases stayed unmatched. CDR3 protein: CASSLPASGGTDTQYF. The CDR3 nucleotides are TGCGCCAGCAGCTTGCCGGCCAGCGGGGGCACAGATACGCAGTATTTT.

J is TRBJ2-1 and V is TRBV7-3; 8 bases align to TRBD2. The J segment lost 4 bases and the V segment lost 4 bases, leaving 9 bases of the junction unmatched. Germline loops: CDR1 SGHTA, CDR2 FQGTGA. This CDR3 is built from 16 residues. Here the CDR3 DNA reads TGTGCCAGCAGCTCTCACGGGGGGGCCCAGTACAATGAGCAGTTCTTC. It translates to CASSSHGGAQYNEQFF.

The V and J genes are TRBV25-1 and TRBJ2-1; D possibly corresponds to TRBD2 (7 bases). The CDR3 is 18 amino acids. CDR1 and CDR2 (germline): MGHDK, SYGVNS. Trimming pared 1 base from V and 5 bases from J, leaving 21 bases between. CDR3 sequence: CASSEWVDFGGANNEQFF. The CDR3 DNA sequence: TGTGCCAGCAGTGAATGGGTTGACTTTGGGGGGGCTAACAATGAGCAGTTCTTC.

The chain has TRBV9 and TRBJ2-1; TRBD1 matches 7 bases. This CDR3 region has 19 residues. With 0 bases clipped from V and 4 bases from J, the junction kept 16 bases outside the gene matches. The germline V gene encodes CDR1 SGDLS and CDR2 YYNGEE. CDR3 sequence reads: CASSVVSGRGQTKYNEQFF. In nucleotides, the CDR3 is TGTGCCAGCAGCGTAGTATCCGGTCGGGGACAGACTAAATACAATGAGCAGTTCTTC.

CDR3 sequence reads: CASSVGLETIYGYTF. In nucleotides, the CDR3 is TGTGCCAGTAGTGTCGGACTGGAGACTATCTATGGCTACACCTTC. V and J are TRBV19 and TRBJ1-2; D not resolved. Trimming took 5 bases from V and 4 from J, leaving 17 bases between them. This CDR3 comprises 15 residues. Germline V gives CDR1 LNHDA, CDR2 SQIVND (reference sequence).

The V and J genes are TRBV28 and TRBJ1-2; 7 bases agree with TRBD1. J lost 8 bases, V lost 6 bases, and 9 bases had no gene match. There are 13 residues in the CDR3. CDR1 is MDHEN, CDR2 SYDVKM, per germline. This chain's CDR3 is CASSLDRAYGYTF. Here the CDR3 DNA reads TGTGCCAGCAGCCTCGACAGGGCTTACGGCTACACCTTC.

V is TRBV5-1 and J is TRBJ2-2, with 13 bases fitting TRBD2. The V gene end was trimmed by 6 bases and the J gene end by 4 bases; junction bases not matched to a gene: 18. This CDR3 is 20 amino acids long. The germline CDR1 and CDR2 sequences are SGHRS and YFSETQ. In nucleotides, the CDR3 is TGCGCCAGCACCCCCGGGACTAGCGGGGTCCTCCCTGGCGGCACCGGGGAGCTGTTTTTT. Translated, it gives CASTPGTSGVLPGGTGELFF.

V gene TRBV5-1 combines with J gene TRBJ2-3, with 7 bases aligning to TRBD1. The CDR3 has 15 amino acids. The J segment lost 2 bases and the V segment lost 0 bases, leaving 3 bases of the junction unmatched. Germline V CDR1 and CDR2: SGHRS, YFSETQ. The CDR3, as DNA: TGCGCCAGCAGCTTGGTAGGGACAGCCACAGATACGCAGTATTTT. This sequence encodes CASSLVGTATDTQYF.

This clone has just a few counts. This CDR3 is also generated by other DNA sequences in the sample. This chain connects TRBV9 to TRBJ2-3; TRBD2 agrees at 8 bases. The trim removed 0 bases at V and 2 bases at J, leaving 5 bases unmatched. Germline V gene sequence: CDR1 SGDLS, CDR2 YYNGEE. This CDR3 region has 16 residues. In nucleotides, the CDR3 is TGTGCCAGCAGCGTAGAATCTAGCGGGTACACAGATACGCAGTATTTT. It codes for CASSVESSGYTDTQYF.

The chain recombines TRBV18 with TRBJ2-7; D is unclear. The CDR3 has 14 residues. The germline V and J ends were trimmed by 9 bases and 2 bases, with 17 bases remaining between them. Germline assignment: CDR1 KGHSH and CDR2 LQKENI. CDR3 loop: CASASGPPPYEQYF. DNA for the CDR3: TGTGCCAGTGCCTCAGGCCCCCCTCCCTACGAGCAGTACTTC. Full variable domain (missing parts from reference TRBV18 and TRBJ2-7): NAGVMQNPRHLVRRRGQEARLRCSPMKGHSHVYWYRQLPEEGLKFMVYLQKENIIDESGMPKERFSAEFPKEGPSILRIQQVVRGDSAAYFCASASGPPPYEQYFGPGTRLTVT.

This clone was seen only once. The V gene is TRBV5-4, the J gene TRBJ2-2; D may be TRBD1 (5 bases). This CDR3 has 14 amino acids. Trimming cost V 0 bases and J 7 bases, with 10 bases left between them. Germline V gene lookup returns CDR1 SGHNT and CDR2 YYREEE (reference sequence). The CDR3 region has the DNA TGTGCCAGCAGCTTGGACTGGGGCGGCGGGGAGCTGTTTTTT. Translated, it gives CASSLDWGGGELFF.

On this clone: The junction differs from germline at one of its ends, possibly a read error. Here the CDR3 reads CASTPGHPSNRPQHF. CDR3 sequence (DNA): TGTGCCAGCACCCCGGGACACCCAAGCAATCGGCCCCAGCATTTT. The J gene is TRBJ1-5, the V gene TRBV2, with D possibly TRBD1 on 6 matching bases. This CDR3 has 15 residues. Looked up from germline, CDR1 is SNHLY and CDR2 is FYNNEI. The full variable domain, its missing parts supplied by reference TRBV2 and TRBJ1-5, is EPEVTQTPSHQVTQMGQEVILRCVPISNHLYFYWYRQILGQKVEFLVSFYNNEISEKSEIFDDQFSVERPDGSNFTLKIRSTKLEDSAMYFCASTPGHPSNRPQHFGDGTRLSIL.

This clone was counted once. This chain links TRBV10-2 with TRBJ2-1; the match to TRBD2 covers 12 bases. V gave up 0 bases and J gave up 9 bases; unmatched junction bases: 9. The CDR3 is 17 residues long. Germline assignment: CDR1 WSHSY and CDR2 SAAADI. CDR3 nucleotides: TGCGCCAGCAGTGAGTCCGTCTGGACTAGCGGGGAAGGTGAGCAGTTCTTC. Translated, it gives CASSESVWTSGEGEQFF.

The chain joins TRBV30 to TRBJ1-2, with TRBD1 identical over 9 bases. The V and J ends lost 3 bases and 2 bases, in that order; junction bases with no gene match: 7. This CDR3 contains 15 residues. Germline V gives CDR1 GTSNPN, CDR2 SVGIG (reference sequence). CDR3 bases: TGTGCCTGGAGGACCGCGGGACAGGGAAACTATGGCTACACCTTC. It yields the protein CAWRTAGQGNYGYTF.